This is a list of T cell receptor beta chains from one sample in a study of blood T cell repertoires in COVID-19. The assay was immunoSEQ multiplex PCR, and TCRdb's table has in-frame clones only and misses some. The sample has some 340,000 clones; roughly 90% are singletons. Sequencing was done on a sample of PBMCs or T cells enriched from blood (not recorded which). Source of these receptors: a woman in her twenties or thirties who had been exposed to COVID-19. Both conserved end residues are part of each CDR3. D genes are given only for firm matches. Part of the rows lack a size; the others show once, few, many or a class for expanded clones.

v_call: TRBV3-1/TRBV3-2; j_call: TRBJ2-7; d_call: NA; clone_size: NA; cdr3_aa: CASSPRTLYEQYF; cdr3_nt: TGTGCCAGCAGCCCCCGGACACTCTACGAGCAGTACTTC
v_call: TRBV5-6; j_call: TRBJ1-2; d_call: NA; clone_size: NA; cdr3_aa: CASSLSGSYYGYTF; cdr3_nt: TGTGCCAGCAGCTTGTCCGGGAGTTACTATGGCTACACCTTC
v_call: TRBV9; j_call: TRBJ2-2; d_call: TRBD2; clone_size: NA; cdr3_aa: CASSVAAAGGNTGELFF; cdr3_nt: TGTGCCAGCAGCGTAGCGGCAGCGGGGGGCAATACCGGGGAGCTGTTTTTT
v_call: TRBV5-1; j_call: TRBJ1-5; d_call: NA; clone_size: NA; cdr3_aa: CASSPDSSNQPQHF; cdr3_nt: TGCGCCAGCAGCCCGGACAGTAGCAATCAGCCCCAGCATTTT
v_call: TRBV2; j_call: TRBJ2-5; d_call: TRBD2; clone_size: NA; cdr3_aa: CASSPWGGETQYF; cdr3_nt: TGTGCCAGCAGCCCTTGGGGGGGAGAGACCCAGTACTTC
v_call: TRBV5-4; j_call: TRBJ1-2; d_call: NA; clone_size: NA; cdr3_aa: CASTWSGNYGYTF; cdr3_nt: TGTGCCAGCACCTGGTCGGGGAACTATGGCTACACCTTC
v_call: TRBV10-1; j_call: TRBJ2-5; d_call: NA; clone_size: NA; cdr3_aa: CASRQAYDQETQYF; cdr3_nt: TGCGCCAGCAGGCAGGCTTATGACCAAGAGACCCAGTACTTC
v_call: TRBV5-8; j_call: TRBJ2-7; d_call: NA; clone_size: few; cdr3_aa: CASSFREAYEQYF; cdr3_nt: TGTGCCAGCAGCTTCAGGGAGGCCTACGAGCAGTACTTC
v_call: TRBV24-1; j_call: TRBJ1-1; d_call: NA; clone_size: NA; cdr3_aa: CATSESQGGNRTFF; cdr3_nt: TGTGCCACCAGTGAATCACAGGGTGGGAATAGAACTTTCTTT
v_call: TRBV5-6; j_call: TRBJ1-2; d_call: TRBD1; clone_size: few; cdr3_aa: CASSFDLTGLTNYGYTF; cdr3_nt: TGTGCCAGCAGCTTCGATTTGACAGGGCTCACTAACTATGGCTACACCTTC
v_call: TRBV6-5; j_call: TRBJ1-1; d_call: NA; clone_size: NA; cdr3_aa: CASRLTVNTEAFF; cdr3_nt: TGTGCCAGCAGACTGACAGTGAACACTGAAGCTTTCTTT
v_call: TRBV4-3; j_call: TRBJ2-1; d_call: TRBD2; clone_size: NA; cdr3_aa: CASSPPGRGGSTEQFF; cdr3_nt: TGCGCCAGCAGTCCGCCGGGGCGGGGGGGAAGTACTGAGCAGTTCTTC
v_call: TRBV9; j_call: TRBJ1-2; d_call: TRBD1; clone_size: NA; cdr3_aa: CASSSGQGAYGYTF; cdr3_nt: TGTGCCAGCAGCTCTGGACAGGGGGCCTATGGCTACACCTTC
v_call: TRBV5-6; j_call: TRBJ2-5; d_call: TRBD2; clone_size: NA; cdr3_aa: CASSFLLAGKQETQYF; cdr3_nt: TGTGCCAGCAGCTTCTTACTAGCGGGGAAACAAGAGACCCAGTACTTC
v_call: TRBV11-2; j_call: TRBJ2-4; d_call: TRBD1; clone_size: once; cdr3_aa: CASSSGRQGAWAKNIQYF; cdr3_nt: TGTGCCAGCAGCTCTGGACGGCAGGGGGCTTGGGCCAAAAACATTCAGTACTTC